The 14 T cell receptor beta chains given below trace back to one sample, sequenced in a study of OX40 agonist ivuxolimab in advanced cancers. This table comes from immunoSEQ multiplex PCR, and its TCRdb copy is limited to in-frame clones, with some not included. The data show under 100,000 clones, approximately 92% seen once. Sequences were derived from CD4+ or CD8+ T cells sorted from blood, sampled in a trial of the OX40 agonist ivuxolimab. The receptors were sampled from an adult with an advanced solid tumor such as melanoma, head and neck, liver or kidney cancer.

This clone occurred once. The gene calls are TRBV28 and TRBJ2-1, with D possibly being TRBD1 (6 bases). The germline V and J ends were trimmed by 7 bases and 0 bases, with 19 bases remaining between them. Germline CDR1 and CDR2: MDHEN and SYDVKM. The CDR3 sequence is 17 residues long. This CDR3 reads CASISSWGRRSYNEQFF. In nucleotides, the CDR3 is TGTGCCAGCATCTCATCGTGGGGGCGTCGCTCCTACAATGAGCAGTTCTTC.

This clone was recorded only once. This chain connects TRBV29-1 to TRBJ2-1; possible D gene TRBD2, 6 bases. Germline V lookup: CDR1 SQVTM, CDR2 ANQGSEA. CDR3 length: 13 residues. The ends were cut back, 4 bases at V and 6 bases at J, with 13 bases in the middle. The CDR3 DNA reads as TGCAGCGTTGCCCGGGGACTGACCAATGAGCAGTTCTTC. Protein product: CSVARGLTNEQFF.

The chain recombines TRBV2 with TRBJ2-3; D call uncertain. The V gene's germline CDR1 is SNHLY and CDR2 FYNNEI. Between the trimmed V and J ends, which lost 4 bases and 0 bases, there was a span of 11 bases. This CDR3 is 15 amino acids long. This CDR3 is CASSVSTVSTDTQYF. DNA of the CDR3: TGTGCCAGCAGTGTTAGCACTGTGAGCACAGATACGCAGTATTTT. The variable domain in full, with the rest retrieved from reference TRBV2 and TRBJ2-3, is EPEVTQTPSHQVTQMGQEVILRCVPISNHLYFYWYRQILGQKVEFLVSFYNNEISEKSEIFDDQFSVERPDGSNFTLKIRSTKLEDSAMYFCASSVSTVSTDTQYFGPGTRLTVL.

The V call is TRBV28, the J call TRBJ2-7, with 10 bases that match TRBD2. The CDR3 consists of 15 residues. Germline V gene sequence: CDR1 MDHEN, CDR2 SYDVKM. Trimming removed 1 base from V and 9 bases from J; junction bases left unmatched: 9. CDR3 nucleotide sequence: TGTGCCAGCAGTTTATTCTCACTAGCGGGGTCGGGGCAGTACTTC. Translation: CASSLFSLAGSGQYF. The variable domain in full, with the rest retrieved from reference TRBV28 and TRBJ2-7, is DVKVTQSSRYLVKRTGEKVFLECVQDMDHENMFWYRQDPGLGLRLIYFSYDVKMKEKGDIPEGYSVSREKKERFSLILESASTNQTSMYLCASSLFSLAGSGQYFGPGTRLTVT.

This chain's CDR3 is CASRGTGRNTGELFF. The CDR3 nucleotides read TGTGCCAGCAGGGGGACAGGGAGGAACACCGGGGAGCTGTTTTTT. The J gene is TRBJ2-2, the V gene TRBV2; 9 bases are a match to TRBD1. Germline V gives CDR1 SNHLY, CDR2 FYNNEI. The CDR3 loop spans 15 amino acids. The ends lost 6 bases at V and 1 base at J; junction bases unmatched: 3. The full variable domain, its missing parts supplied by reference TRBV2 and TRBJ2-2, is EPEVTQTPSHQVTQMGQEVILRCVPISNHLYFYWYRQILGQKVEFLVSFYNNEISEKSEIFDDQFSVERPDGSNFTLKIRSTKLEDSAMYFCASRGTGRNTGELFFGEGSRLTVL.

The sample holds a few counts of this clone. This chain links TRBV28 with TRBJ1-1, with TRBD1 matching over 7 bases. Germline V gene sequence: CDR1 MDHEN, CDR2 SYDVKM. J was trimmed by 5 bases and V by 2 bases; bases with no gene match: 8. CDR3 length: 15 residues. CDR3 residues: CASSLATGLPTEAFF. The CDR3 DNA is TGTGCCAGCAGTTTAGCGACAGGGTTGCCGACTGAAGCTTTCTTT.

The gene calls are TRBV15 and TRBJ1-2; a weak D match, TRBD1 (5 bases). Trimming left V 0 bases short and J 5 bases short, with 10 bases between. The CDR3 has 14 residues. Germline loops: CDR1 LNHNV, CDR2 YYDKDF (reference sequence). The CDR3 DNA is TGTGCCACCAGCAGAGACAAGACAGTGTATGGCTACACCTTC. Translating gives CATSRDKTVYGYTF.

The count of this clone is one. The chain is built from TRBV2 and TRBJ2-3; TRBD1 might be the D (6 bases). The germline V gene has CDR1 SNHLY and CDR2 FYNNEI. V lost 4 bases, J lost 3 bases, and 23 bases lay in between. The CDR3 totals 18 residues. The CDR3 DNA sequence: TGTGCCAGCAGTGCCACCGGGACAATAAGGGGCGTTACAGATACGCAGTATTTT. Translating it yields CASSATGTIRGVTDTQYF. Based on the CDR3 plus reference TRBV2 and TRBJ2-3, the full variable domain is EPEVTQTPSHQVTQMGQEVILRCVPISNHLYFYWYRQILGQKVEFLVSFYNNEISEKSEIFDDQFSVERPDGSNFTLKIRSTKLEDSAMYFCASSATGTIRGVTDTQYFGPGTRLTVL.

This chain uses TRBV7-9 with TRBJ1-2, with TRBD1 as a possible D gene (6 bases). Trimming shortened V by 8 bases and J by 5 bases, and 18 bases separated the two germline ends. CDR1 and CDR2 from the germline V gene are SEHNR and FQNEAQ (reference sequence). The CDR3 totals 14 residues. The DNA of the CDR3 is TGTGCCAGCGGATTACAGGGCCCCCGGTATGGCTACACCTTC. Translated, it gives CASGLQGPRYGYTF. Variable domain in full (rest from reference TRBV7-9 and TRBJ1-2): DTGVSQNPRHKITKRGQNVTFRCDPISEHNRLYWYRQTLGQGPEFLTYFQNEAQLEKSRLLSDRFSAERPKGSFSTLEIQRTEQGDSAMYLCASGLQGPRYGYTFGSGTRLTVV.

As to this clone: The sample carries other DNA sequences with the same CDR3. As DNA, the CDR3 is TGTGCCAGCAGCTTTGGGTTGAACACTGAAGCTTTCTTT. It is translated as CASSFGLNTEAFF. V usage is TRBV7-2 and J usage is TRBJ1-1, with D hard to call. This CDR3 spans 13 amino acids. V was trimmed by 3 bases and J by 0 bases, leaving 5 bases between them. Germline CDR1 SGHTA, CDR2 FQGNSA.

The genes are TRBV5-5 and TRBJ1-5; 7 bases agree with TRBD1. In germline, CDR1 is SGHKS, CDR2 YYEKEE (reference sequence). V gave up 4 bases and J gave up 4 bases; unmatched junction bases: 8. The CDR3 is 15 amino acids. The CDR3 nucleotides read TGTGCCAGCAGCGCCGAACAGGGGAAAAATCAGCCCCAGCATTTT. Protein sequence: CASSAEQGKNQPQHF.

The chain carries TRBV28 and TRBJ2-1; D gene uncertain. This CDR3 region has 14 residues. Trimming left V 4 bases short and J 10 bases short, with 17 bases between. Germline CDR1 MDHEN, CDR2 SYDVKM. The chain's CDR3 is CASSSPQSEMEQFF. In DNA, the CDR3 is TGTGCCAGCAGTTCCCCCCAGTCGGAGATGGAGCAGTTCTTC.

CDR3 sequence reads: CASSLRSAGDTEAFF. In DNA, the CDR3 is TGTGCCAGCAGCTTGCGGTCGGCGGGGGACACTGAAGCTTTCTTT. This chain joins TRBV5-4 and TRBJ1-1, with a weak D call TRBD1 (5 bases). The CDR3 extends over 15 amino acids. Between the trimmed V and J ends, which lost 1 base and 3 bases, there was a span of 13 bases. Germline V gives CDR1 SGHNT, CDR2 YYREEE (reference sequence).

The DNA of the CDR3 is TGTGCCAGCAGCTTTGGGGGAAGCTACGAGCAGTACTTC. Amino acid sequence: CASSFGGSYEQYF. The chain combines TRBV7-9 with TRBJ2-7; D tentatively reads TRBD1 or TRBD2 (5 bases each). Trimming left V 3 bases short and J 3 bases short, with 9 bases between. CDR3 length: 13 residues. Germline V gene lookup returns CDR1 SEHNR and CDR2 FQNEAQ (reference sequence).